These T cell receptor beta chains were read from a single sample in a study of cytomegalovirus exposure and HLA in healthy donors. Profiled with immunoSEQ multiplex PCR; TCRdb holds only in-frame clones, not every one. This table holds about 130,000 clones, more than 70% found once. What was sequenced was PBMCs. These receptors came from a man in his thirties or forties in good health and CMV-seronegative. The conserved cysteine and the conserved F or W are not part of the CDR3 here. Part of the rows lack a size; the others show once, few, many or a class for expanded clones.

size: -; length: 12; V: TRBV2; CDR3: ATGRYSPNTEAF
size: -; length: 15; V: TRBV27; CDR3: ASSPETGLGWNYGYT
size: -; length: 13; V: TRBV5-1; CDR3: ASSLAAGGFHEQY
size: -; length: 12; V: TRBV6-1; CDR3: ASLLVMTGYEQY
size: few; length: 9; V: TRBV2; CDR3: ATLEIYEQY
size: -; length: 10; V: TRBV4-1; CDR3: ASSATRGEAF
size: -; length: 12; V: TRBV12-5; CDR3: ASGSGQNTDTQY
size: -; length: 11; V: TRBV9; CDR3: ASSGTSGLEQY
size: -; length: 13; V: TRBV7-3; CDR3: ASSLTGQPNTEAF
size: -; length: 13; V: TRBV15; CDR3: ATSRDPGSSYEQY
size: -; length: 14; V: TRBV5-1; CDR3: ASSLERAGETGELF
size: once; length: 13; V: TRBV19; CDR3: ASLPGTGWNQPQH
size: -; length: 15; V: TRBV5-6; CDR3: ASSSGTSGRTYNEQF
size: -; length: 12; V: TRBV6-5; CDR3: ASSSGRDYQPQH
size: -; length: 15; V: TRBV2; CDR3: ASSTRRLAGPSDTQY
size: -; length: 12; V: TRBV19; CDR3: ASSISGQMYEQY
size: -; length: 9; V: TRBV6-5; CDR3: ASGTGAPGT
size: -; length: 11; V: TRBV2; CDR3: ASRGDYKETQY
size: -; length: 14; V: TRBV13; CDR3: ASSYSGRARYNEQF
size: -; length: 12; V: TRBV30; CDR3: AWSHGGDNSPLH
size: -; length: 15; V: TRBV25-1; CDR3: ASSDYSGRFLTHEQF
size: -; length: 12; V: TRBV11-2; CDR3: ASSSQQGADGYT
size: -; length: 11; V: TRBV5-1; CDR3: ASSPIGGYEQF
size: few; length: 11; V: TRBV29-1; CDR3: SGGQGATYEQY
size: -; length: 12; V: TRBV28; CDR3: ASSKQGAGETQY
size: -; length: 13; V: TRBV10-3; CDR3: AIRATSGRTDTQY
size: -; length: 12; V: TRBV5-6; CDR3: ASSLIGVQNIQY
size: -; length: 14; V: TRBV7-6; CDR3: ASSLAGSGAGETQY
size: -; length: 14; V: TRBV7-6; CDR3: ASSLGLGLDGTEAF
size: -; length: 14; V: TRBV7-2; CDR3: ASSTRQGLNTGELF
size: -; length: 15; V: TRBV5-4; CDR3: ASSLLPDPTARGEQY
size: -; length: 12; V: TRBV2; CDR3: ASNPGNQADGYT
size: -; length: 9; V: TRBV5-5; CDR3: ASSPAYEQY
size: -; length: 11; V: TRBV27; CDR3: ASRDSRSYEAF
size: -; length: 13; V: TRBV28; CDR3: ASSSPDRESSEQF
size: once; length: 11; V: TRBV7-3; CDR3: ASSPGSTDTQY
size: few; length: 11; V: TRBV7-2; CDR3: ASSLELGNGYT
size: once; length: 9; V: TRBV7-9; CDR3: ASSPGGKQY
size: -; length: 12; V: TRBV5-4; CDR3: ASSQRRDYNEQF
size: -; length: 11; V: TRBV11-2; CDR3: ASSLGQGLEQY
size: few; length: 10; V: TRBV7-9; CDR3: ASSGRAEGYT
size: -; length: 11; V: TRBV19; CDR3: ASRGQGVAEAF
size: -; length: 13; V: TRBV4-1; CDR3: ASSRPGQGQETQY
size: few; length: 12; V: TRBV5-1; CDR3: ASSLTTGFTEAF
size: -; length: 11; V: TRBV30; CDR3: AWSGTSGNTIY
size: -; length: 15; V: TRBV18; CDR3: ASSPPRAPLGGHEQF
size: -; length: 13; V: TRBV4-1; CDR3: ASSQGQGMNTEAF